Each of the 15 T cell receptor beta chains below was sequenced from the same sample in a study of OX40 agonist ivuxolimab in advanced cancers. Profiled with immunoSEQ multiplex PCR; TCRdb holds only in-frame clones, not every one. The sample shows approximately 87,000 clones, around nine tenths of them seen only once. This material consisted of CD4+ or CD8+ T cells sorted from blood, taken in a trial of the OX40 agonist ivuxolimab. All receptors derive from an adult with an advanced solid tumor such as melanoma, head and neck, liver or kidney cancer.

V gene TRBV5-1 combines with J gene TRBJ2-1; TRBD1 is a possible D gene (5 bases). Trimming removed 4 bases from V and 7 bases from J, with 12 bases in between. Germline CDR1 and CDR2: SGHRS and YFSETQ. The CDR3 length is 13 residues. In nucleotides, the CDR3 is TGCGCCAGCAGCATATCTAACAGGAATGAGCAGTTCTTC. Its translation is CASSISNRNEQFF.

The chain uses TRBV5-6 and TRBJ1-1; no reliable D call. Germline V gene data show CDR1 as SGHDT and CDR2 as YYEEEE. The V end lost 2 bases, the J end lost 6 bases, and 11 bases lay between the germline ends. The CDR3 spans 13 residues. The CDR3 DNA is TGTGCCAGCAGCTTAAACACGGCTTCTGAAGCTTTCTTT. Encoded protein: CASSLNTASEAFF.

This chain uses TRBV5-1 with TRBJ2-2, with TRBD1 identical over 8 bases. Germline values: CDR1 SGHRS, CDR2 YFSETQ. There are 17 residues in the CDR3. V trimming: 1 base; J trimming: 1 base; junction bases outside the gene matches: 6. The CDR3 here is CASSLSPGQENTGELFF. CDR3 nucleotide sequence: TGCGCCAGCAGCTTGTCTCCGGGACAGGAGAACACCGGGGAGCTGTTTTTT.

The gene calls are TRBV11-3 and TRBJ1-1; D not resolved. The V end lost 6 bases, the J end lost 6 bases, and 17 bases lay between the germline ends. This CDR3 comprises 14 residues. Germline CDR1 and CDR2: SGHNT and YENEEA. The chain's CDR3 is CASSSPRSTAEAFF. The CDR3, as DNA: TGTGCCAGCAGTAGTCCAAGGAGTACCGCTGAAGCTTTCTTT.

The V call is TRBV4-2, the J call TRBJ2-7, with 8 bases identical to TRBD2. The junction had 10 bases not matched to a gene; V was cut back by 4 bases and J by 2 bases. This CDR3 region has 16 residues. Germline CDR1 and CDR2: LGHNA and YNFKEQ. DNA for the CDR3: TGTGCCAGCAGCCCGGGCGGGAGGCCTTTACCCTACGAGCAGTACTTC. Amino acids: CASSPGGRPLPYEQYF.

The V gene is TRBV30, the J gene TRBJ1-3; 11 nucleotides align to TRBD1. CDR1 and CDR2 from the germline V gene are GTSNPN and SVGIG (reference sequence). The CDR3 is made up of 20 amino acids. After removal of 3 bases from V and 0 bases from J, the junction contained 16 bases not matched to a gene. The CDR3 region is CAWRRSGTGGAQSSGNTIYF. In nucleotides, the CDR3 is TGTGCCTGGAGGCGAAGCGGGACAGGGGGAGCCCAGAGCTCTGGAAACACCATATATTTT.

V usage is TRBV6-1 and J usage is TRBJ2-3, with D unresolved. Germline CDR1 reads MNHNS; CDR2 reads SASEGT. V gave up 4 bases and J gave up 6 bases, with 5 bases separating them. There are 11 residues in the CDR3. CDR3 in amino acids: CASSVGDTQYF. The DNA for the CDR3 is TGTGCCAGCAGTGTCGGGGATACGCAGTATTTT.

V gene TRBV28 combines with J gene TRBJ1-3, with a tentative D call TRBD1 (5 bases). V gave up 2 bases and J gave up 0 bases, with 8 bases separating them. The CDR3 extends over 15 amino acids. Germline values: CDR1 MDHEN, CDR2 SYDVKM. In DNA, the CDR3 is TGTGCCAGCAGTTTACGGCAGGGCTCTGGAAACACCATATATTTT. As protein: CASSLRQGSGNTIYF. The full variable domain, completed using reference TRBV28 and TRBJ1-3, is DVKVTQSSRYLVKRTGEKVFLECVQDMDHENMFWYRQDPGLGLRLIYFSYDVKMKEKGDIPEGYSVSREKKERFSLILESASTNQTSMYLCASSLRQGSGNTIYFGEGSWLTVV.

The V gene is TRBV6-5, the J gene TRBJ1-2; D remains ambiguous. This CDR3 region has 16 residues. CDR1 is MNHEY, CDR2 SVGAGI, per germline. V shed 4 bases and J shed 4 bases, with 19 bases lying between them. The CDR3 region is CASSLGMAKRGYGYTF. The CDR3, as DNA: TGTGCCAGCAGTTTAGGAATGGCAAAGCGGGGCTATGGCTACACCTTC.

The chain couples TRBV6-5 to TRBJ2-7, with 7 positions matching TRBD2. This CDR3 contains 15 residues. J was trimmed by 5 bases and V by 5 bases; bases with no gene match: 12. Germline CDR1 is MNHEY and CDR2 is SVGAGI. The CDR3 here is CASSPSLGGQNEQYF. The CDR3 nucleotides are TGTGCCAGCAGTCCCTCCCTGGGAGGGCAGAACGAGCAGTACTTC.

This chain joins TRBV5-1 and TRBJ2-7; no firm D call. CDR3 length: 14 residues. In germline, CDR1 is SGHRS, CDR2 YFSETQ. Trimming shortened V by 0 bases and J by 2 bases, and 9 bases separated the two germline ends. In DNA, the CDR3 is TGCGCCAGCAGCTTGGACAGTCTGGCCTACGAGCAGTACTTC. This sequence encodes CASSLDSLAYEQYF.

This chain connects TRBV11-2 to TRBJ2-3, with 11 positions matching TRBD2. V was clipped by 5 bases and J by 7 bases; unmatched bases: 8. This CDR3 has 15 amino acids. CDR1 and CDR2 (germline): SGHAT, FQNNGV. CDR3 protein: CASSMGTSGSYTQYF. The CDR3 DNA reads as TGTGCCAGCAGCATGGGGACTAGCGGATCCTATACGCAGTATTTT.

The V and J genes are TRBV7-2 and TRBJ2-5; TRBD1 agrees at 8 bases. The CDR3 has 15 amino acids. The germline gives CDR1 SGHTA, CDR2 FQGNSA. V gave up 5 bases and J gave up 5 bases; unmatched junction bases: 10. CDR3 bases: TGTGCCAGCAGCGGGGGGTTGACAGGGGTGGAGACCCAGTACTTC. This gives the protein CASSGGLTGVETQYF.

The chain couples TRBV11-3 to TRBJ2-7, with 7 bases identical to TRBD1. V shed 6 bases and J 5 bases; nucleotides not matched to a gene: 13. Germline CDR1 is SGHNT and CDR2 is YENEEA. This CDR3 comprises 15 residues. The CDR3 DNA sequence: TGTGCCAGCAGTCACTATTACAGGGGTAAAAACGAGCAGTACTTC. Its protein product is CASSHYYRGKNEQYF.

This clone occurred once. The genes are TRBV15 and TRBJ2-5; no firm D call. The V and J ends lost 0 bases and 4 bases respectively, with 6 bases between them. The germline V gene has CDR1 LNHNV and CDR2 YYDKDF (reference sequence). The CDR3 consists of 13 residues. The chain's CDR3 is CATSRELRETQYF. DNA for the CDR3: TGTGCCACCAGCAGAGAGCTCAGAGAGACCCAGTACTTC. The full variable domain, completed using reference TRBV15 and TRBJ2-5, is DAMVIQNPRYQVTQFGKPVTLSCSQTLNHNVMYWYQQKSSQAPKLLFHYYDKDFNNEADTPDNFQSRRPNTSFCFLDIRSPGLGDTAMYLCATSRELRETQYFGPGTRLLVL.